Listed below are T cell receptor beta chains from one sample, sequenced in a study of blood T cells in healthy people across ages. TCRdb processed the 5' RACE reads anew with MiXCR; each CDR3 protein has one entry. Among some 800,000 distinct CDR3 sequences listed, 25% were seen once. These records were also assigned to another study, of T cells of mothers and their children.

Sequencing was done on a sample of blood. Source of these receptors: a boy aged 10-17 years in good health. CDR3s include the opening cysteine and the closing phenylalanine or tryptophan. Each record gives: D gene, J gene, CDR3 length, V gene, clone size, CDR3 DNA, CDR3 protein. The D gene is left open where the match is weak. Rows give clone size only sometimes, using once, few, many, or a class for an expanded clone.

d_gene: -; j_gene: TRBJ2-1; len: 16; v_gene: TRBV20-1; abundance: -; CDR3nt: TGCAGTGCTAGACCCCCTCAGCGGAACTCCTACAATGAGCAGTTCTTC; CDR3aa: CSARPPQRNSYNEQFF
d_gene: -; j_gene: TRBJ2-5; len: 14; v_gene: TRBV2; abundance: few; CDR3nt: TGTGCCAGCAGTGTTAGCCCGAGTCAAGTGACCCAGTACTTC; CDR3aa: CASSVSPSQVTQYF
d_gene: -; j_gene: TRBJ2-7; len: 15; v_gene: TRBV7-2; abundance: few; CDR3nt: TGTGCCAGCAGCCCTAGGCCACCGGGGGCCCACGAGCAGTACTTC; CDR3aa: CASSPRPPGAHEQYF
d_gene: -; j_gene: TRBJ1-6; len: 16; v_gene: TRBV12-3/TRBV12-4; abundance: -; CDR3nt: TGTGCCAGCAGTTTATTCGGGGGCCCCTATAATTCACCCCTCCACTTT; CDR3aa: CASSLFGGPYNSPLHF
d_gene: TRBD1; j_gene: TRBJ2-7; len: 12; v_gene: TRBV29-1; abundance: -; CDR3nt: TGCAGCGTACGGGGACAGGGCTACGAGCAGTACTTC; CDR3aa: CSVRGQGYEQYF
d_gene: TRBD2; j_gene: TRBJ2-1; len: 13; v_gene: TRBV5-1; abundance: few; CDR3nt: TGCGCCAGCAGCGTCCTCGCGGGAGGTGAGCAGTTCTTC; CDR3aa: CASSVLAGGEQFF
d_gene: -; j_gene: TRBJ2-4; len: 16; v_gene: TRBV28; abundance: -; CDR3nt: TGTGCCAGCAGTTACCGGGACGGCTTAGCCAAAAACATTCAGTACTTC; CDR3aa: CASSYRDGLAKNIQYF
d_gene: TRBD2; j_gene: TRBJ2-5; len: 17; v_gene: TRBV28; abundance: -; CDR3nt: TGTGCCAGCAGTTTATCCCTCACGGGAGGGCCGGAAGAGACCCAGTACTTC; CDR3aa: CASSLSLTGGPEETQYF
d_gene: -; j_gene: TRBJ1-2; len: 12; v_gene: TRBV12-3/TRBV12-4; abundance: -; CDR3nt: TGTGCCAGCAGTTCCCGGGTCACTGGCTGCACCTTC; CDR3aa: CASSSRVTGCTF
d_gene: -; j_gene: TRBJ2-5; len: 11; v_gene: TRBV20-1; abundance: -; CDR3nt: TGCAGTGCTCGGTCCCAAGAGACCCAGTACTTC; CDR3aa: CSARSQETQYF
d_gene: -; j_gene: TRBJ2-7; len: 13; v_gene: TRBV10-3; abundance: -; CDR3nt: TGTGCCATCAGTAGACAGGTGACCTACGAGCAGTACTTC; CDR3aa: CAISRQVTYEQYF
d_gene: -; j_gene: TRBJ1-6; len: 18; v_gene: TRBV9; abundance: -; CDR3nt: TGTGCCAGCAGCGTAGAGAGCGGTGGGGGGACGAGGAATTCACCCCTCCACTTT; CDR3aa: CASSVESGGGTRNSPLHF
d_gene: -; j_gene: TRBJ1-3; len: 15; v_gene: TRBV12-3/TRBV12-4; abundance: -; CDR3nt: TGTGCCAGCAGTTTCCGGTTCATCTCTGGAAACACCATATATTTT; CDR3aa: CASSFRFISGNTIYF
d_gene: -; j_gene: TRBJ1-1; len: 14; v_gene: TRBV14; abundance: few; CDR3nt: TGTGCCAGCAGCCAGTCCGGATTCGGCGCTGAAGCTTTCTTT; CDR3aa: CASSQSGFGAEAFF
d_gene: TRBD2; j_gene: TRBJ2-7; len: 16; v_gene: TRBV9; abundance: -; CDR3nt: TGTGCCAGCAGCGTAGTTGCGGGAGGGCCTACGGGGGAGCAGTACTTC; CDR3aa: CASSVVAGGPTGEQYF
d_gene: -; j_gene: TRBJ2-5; len: 14; v_gene: TRBV29-1; abundance: few; CDR3nt: TGCAGCGTTGATCAGTGGCCATTCCAAGAGACCCAGTACTTC; CDR3aa: CSVDQWPFQETQYF
d_gene: TRBD2; j_gene: TRBJ2-3; len: 17; v_gene: TRBV10-3; abundance: -; CDR3nt: TGTGCCATCAGTGAGTCTCGCAACGCGGGAGCGAGAGATACGCAGTATTTT; CDR3aa: CAISESRNAGARDTQYF
d_gene: -; j_gene: TRBJ1-4; len: 14; v_gene: TRBV6-6; abundance: -; CDR3nt: TGTGCCAGCAGTTATCAGGGCCCTGGGGAAAAACTGTTTTTT; CDR3aa: CASSYQGPGEKLFF
d_gene: TRBD2; j_gene: TRBJ2-2; len: 18; v_gene: TRBV9; abundance: few; CDR3nt: TGTGCCAGCAGCCAACAGAGGACTAGCGGATACTACACCGGGGAGCTGTTTTTT; CDR3aa: CASSQQRTSGYYTGELFF
d_gene: TRBD1; j_gene: TRBJ1-4; len: 15; v_gene: TRBV7-9; abundance: few; CDR3nt: TGTGTCAGCAGCTTAGGGGACAGGGCTAATGAAAAACTGTTTTTT; CDR3aa: CVSSLGDRANEKLFF
d_gene: -; j_gene: TRBJ2-5; len: 17; v_gene: TRBV6-2/TRBV6-3; abundance: few; CDR3nt: TGCGCCAGCAGTTACGCACTAGCAGAAGTGGTGAGGGAGACCCAGTACTTC; CDR3aa: CASSYALAEVVRETQYF
d_gene: -; j_gene: TRBJ2-1; len: 13; v_gene: TRBV5-1; abundance: few; CDR3nt: TGCGCCAGCAGCCGGGACAACTACAATGAGCAGTTCTTC; CDR3aa: CASSRDNYNEQFF
d_gene: -; j_gene: TRBJ1-5; len: 18; v_gene: TRBV7-2; abundance: -; CDR3nt: TGTGCCAGCAGCTTGGGGGGCCACCTACAGCTTATCAATCAGCCCCAGCATTTT; CDR3aa: CASSLGGHLQLINQPQHF
d_gene: -; j_gene: TRBJ2-5; len: 14; v_gene: TRBV7-2; abundance: -; CDR3nt: TGTGCCAGCAGCTTTCGCGTGGGGGGAGAGACCCAGTACTTC; CDR3aa: CASSFRVGGETQYF
d_gene: TRBD2; j_gene: TRBJ2-5; len: 16; v_gene: TRBV27; abundance: -; CDR3nt: TGTGCCAGCAGCAGTTTAGCGGGAGGTTTCCAAGAGACCCAGTACTTC; CDR3aa: CASSSLAGGFQETQYF
d_gene: -; j_gene: TRBJ2-5; len: 13; v_gene: TRBV6-6; abundance: -; CDR3nt: TGTGCCAGCAAGCAGGGAGGTGCGGAGACCCAGTACTTC; CDR3aa: CASKQGGAETQYF
d_gene: -; j_gene: TRBJ1-2; len: 13; v_gene: TRBV7-2; abundance: -; CDR3nt: TGTGCCAGCAGCTTAAGCGTAAGGGGTGGCTACACCTTC; CDR3aa: CASSLSVRGGYTF
d_gene: TRBD2; j_gene: TRBJ2-5; len: 15; v_gene: TRBV4-1; abundance: few; CDR3nt: TGCGCCAGCAGCCTTCGGACTAGCGAGCAGGAGACCCAGTACTTC; CDR3aa: CASSLRTSEQETQYF
d_gene: -; j_gene: TRBJ2-3; len: 15; v_gene: TRBV5-1; abundance: -; CDR3nt: TGCGCCAGCAGCTTGGAAGCCAGCTTCATCGATACGCGGTATTTT; CDR3aa: CASSLEASFIDTRYF
d_gene: TRBD2; j_gene: TRBJ2-3; len: 16; v_gene: TRBV28; abundance: few; CDR3nt: TGTGCCAGTGTAGCGGCACTAGCGGGAGTGCAAGATACGCAGTATTTT; CDR3aa: CASVAALAGVQDTQYF
d_gene: TRBD1; j_gene: TRBJ1-1; len: 14; v_gene: TRBV7-2; abundance: few; CDR3nt: TGTGCCACCGAGCAGACAGGGATGAACACTGAAGCTTTCTTT; CDR3aa: CATEQTGMNTEAFF
d_gene: -; j_gene: TRBJ2-7; len: 13; v_gene: TRBV5-6; abundance: -; CDR3nt: TGTGCCAGCAGCTTAAGGAACGCCTACGAGCAGTACTTC; CDR3aa: CASSLRNAYEQYF
d_gene: -; j_gene: TRBJ1-5; len: 12; v_gene: TRBV28; abundance: -; CDR3nt: TGTGCCAGCAGCGGCGTGGGGCGTGCGATGCATTTT; CDR3aa: CASSGVGRAMHF
d_gene: TRBD2; j_gene: TRBJ2-5; len: 15; v_gene: TRBV7-2; abundance: few; CDR3nt: TGTGCCAGCCGCGGGCTAGCGGGGCCCCAAGAGACCCAGTACTTC; CDR3aa: CASRGLAGPQETQYF
d_gene: -; j_gene: TRBJ2-5; len: 12; v_gene: TRBV20-1; abundance: few; CDR3nt: TGCAGTGCTTTCGATAACGGAGAGACCCAGTACTTC; CDR3aa: CSAFDNGETQYF
d_gene: -; j_gene: TRBJ2-5; len: 14; v_gene: TRBV7-9; abundance: few; CDR3nt: TGTGCCAGCAGTCGGCAGGGAGCACGAGAGACCCAGTACTTC; CDR3aa: CASSRQGARETQYF
d_gene: TRBD2; j_gene: TRBJ2-5; len: 14; v_gene: TRBV27; abundance: few; CDR3nt: TGTGCCAGCAGTTTACGGACTAGCGGGGAGACCCAGTACTTC; CDR3aa: CASSLRTSGETQYF
d_gene: -; j_gene: TRBJ2-5; len: 13; v_gene: TRBV6-2/TRBV6-3; abundance: -; CDR3nt: TGTGCCAGCGCCCGGGACCCCCTTTGTGGCCAGTACTTC; CDR3aa: CASARDPLCGQYF
d_gene: -; j_gene: TRBJ2-7; len: 13; v_gene: TRBV12-3/TRBV12-4; abundance: -; CDR3nt: TGTGCCAGCGCACAAGGGGGTCCCTACGAGCAGTACTTC; CDR3aa: CASAQGGPYEQYF
d_gene: -; j_gene: TRBJ1-1; len: 10; v_gene: TRBV29-1; abundance: few; CDR3nt: TGCAGCGTTGTTTCGGGCGAACCTTTCTTT; CDR3aa: CSVVSGEPFF
d_gene: TRBD2; j_gene: TRBJ2-3; len: 16; v_gene: TRBV6-5; abundance: -; CDR3nt: TGTGCCAGCAGCGCCCTTGCGGGAGGGCCCAAAGATACGCAGTATTTT; CDR3aa: CASSALAGGPKDTQYF
d_gene: -; j_gene: TRBJ2-3; len: 11; v_gene: TRBV19; abundance: few; CDR3nt: TGTGCCAGTAGTATATCTGATACGCAGTATTTT; CDR3aa: CASSISDTQYF
d_gene: -; j_gene: TRBJ2-4; len: 13; v_gene: TRBV29-1; abundance: -; CDR3nt: TGCAGCGTGGAGGGTGGTACCAAAAACATTCAGTACTTC; CDR3aa: CSVEGGTKNIQYF
d_gene: TRBD2; j_gene: TRBJ2-1; len: 15; v_gene: TRBV28; abundance: -; CDR3nt: TGTGCCAGCAGTTTTCGCGGGGGGCCCTACAATGAGCAGTTCTTC; CDR3aa: CASSFRGGPYNEQFF
d_gene: TRBD2; j_gene: TRBJ2-1; len: 18; v_gene: TRBV10-3; abundance: few; CDR3nt: TGTGCCATCAGTGAGCCGGGACTAGCGGGGTACGCCTACAATGAGCAGTTCTTC; CDR3aa: CAISEPGLAGYAYNEQFF
d_gene: -; j_gene: TRBJ1-1; len: 16; v_gene: TRBV6-5; abundance: -; CDR3nt: TGTGCCGGCAGTTACTCGTGGGGCGGGAAGGACACTGAAGCTTTCTTT; CDR3aa: CAGSYSWGGKDTEAFF
d_gene: -; j_gene: TRBJ1-2; len: 14; v_gene: TRBV7-2; abundance: few; CDR3nt: TGTGCCAGCAGCTTACTTCAGGGAAACTATGGCTACACCTTC; CDR3aa: CASSLLQGNYGYTF
d_gene: TRBD2; j_gene: TRBJ2-7; len: 14; v_gene: TRBV20-1; abundance: -; CDR3nt: TGCAGTGCTAGAACGGAGCGGGAGGGCCAAGAGCAGTACTTC; CDR3aa: CSARTEREGQEQYF
d_gene: TRBD1; j_gene: TRBJ2-5; len: 18; v_gene: TRBV7-2; abundance: few; CDR3nt: TGTGCCAGCAGCATACGTAGTCGGGACAGGGCCTCCCAAGAGACCCAGTACTTC; CDR3aa: CASSIRSRDRASQETQYF
d_gene: -; j_gene: TRBJ2-3; len: 13; v_gene: TRBV6-5; abundance: -; CDR3nt: TGTGCCAGCAGTTACTTACAGGGATTTGCCCCCATATTT; CDR3aa: CASSYLQGFAPIF